This T cell receptor beta chain is from a study of blood T cells in healthy people across ages. Whole-study results and caveats: Because sorting was not performed, PBMCs prevented conclusive naive versus antigen-experienced comparison.

Worth noting for this clonotype: The antigen is unknown.

Germline CDR1 reads SQVTM; CDR2 reads ANQGSEA. The CDR3 covers 10 residues. Trimming cost V 3 bases and J 15 bases, with 12 bases left between them. The authors ran a second PCR of about 6 to 12 cycles using a sample-barcoded 5' primer and a J-beta primer mix. TCRdb re-derived calls from the 5' RACE reads in MiXCR, one entry per CDR3 protein. The table records 700,000 to 900,000 distinct CDR3 sequences, 50% to 65% of them present only once. The clonotype comes from a man older than 75 in good health. The chain uses TRBV29-1 and TRBJ2-1, with a possible D match to TRBD2 (6 bases). Sequenced: blood. This CDR3 reads CSVDPGSAFF. The CDR3 DNA reads as TGCAGCGTTGACCCCGGGAGCGCGTTCTTC.